Below, 4 T cell receptor beta chains from the same sample are listed, as sequenced in a study of CD8+ T cells in alopecia areata. Following extraction, RNA underwent reverse transcription to cDNA, which served as the sequencing template. Clones were read by immunoSEQ multiplex PCR, and TCRdb kept only the in-frame ones, dropping some. The sample has about 190,000 clones; approximately 61% are singletons. The treatment was: oral pan-JAK inhibitor, 5-10 mg twice daily. The sequences come from CD4+ T cells sorted from blood, collected at week 24, from a patient treated with tofacitinib. All receptors derive from a human donor with alopecia areata.

The V call is TRBV30, the J call TRBJ1-2; D unresolved. Germline CDR1 reads GTSNPN; CDR2 reads SVGIG (reference sequence). V was trimmed by 1 base and J by 8 bases, leaving 8 bases between them. This CDR3 spans 11 amino acids. CDR3 amino acids: CAWSALAGYTF. The CDR3 nucleotides read TGTGCCTGGAGTGCCCTAGCGGGCTACACCTTC. The complete variable domain, with remaining parts taken from reference TRBV30 and TRBJ1-2, reads SQTIHQWPATLVQPVGSPLSLECTVEGTSNPNLYWYRQAAGRGLQLLFYSVGIGQISSEVPQNLSASRPQDRQFILSSKKLLLSDSGFYLCAWSALAGYTFGSGTRLTVV.

The J gene is TRBJ2-5, the V gene TRBV5-1, with TRBD2 matching 8 bases. The trim removed 0 bases at V and 4 bases at J, leaving 5 bases unmatched. CDR1 is SGHRS and CDR2 is YFSETQ in the germline V gene. This CDR3 is 15 amino acids long. CDR3 loop: CASSLEAGAAETQYF. Written as DNA, the CDR3 is TGCGCCAGCAGCTTGGAAGCGGGGGCGGCAGAGACCCAGTACTTC.

V is TRBV4-3 and J is TRBJ2-2, with 8 bases that match TRBD1. CDR3 length equals 16 residues. Germline CDR1 is LGHNA and CDR2 is YSLEER. The J segment lost 4 bases and the V segment lost 2 bases, leaving 6 bases of the junction unmatched. The chain's CDR3 is CASSQPTGVTTGELFF. CDR3 DNA: TGCGCCAGCAGCCAACCGACAGGGGTCACCACCGGGGAGCTGTTTTTT.

CDR3 protein: CASSTSGNRLGEQYF. CDR3 sequence (DNA): TGTGCCAGCAGCACCTCAGGGAACCGCCTGGGCGAGCAGTACTTC. The rearrangement links TRBV11-2 to TRBJ2-7; perhaps TRBD1 as D (5 bases). The CDR3 contains 15 residues. Germline values: CDR1 SGHAT, CDR2 FQNNGV. Trimming took off 5 bases at V and 6 bases at J, with 20 bases between the two ends.